The 4 T cell receptor beta chains below come from one sample, sequenced in a study of human T cells and chemical hapten exposure. TCRdb reprocessed the RACE reads via MiXCR and lists one record per CDR3 protein. The table includes more than 95,000 distinct CDR3 sequences, about 34% detected once. Documented time point: patch test 3, about 24 weeks after DPC sensitization. Indicated treatment: therapeutic diphenylcyclopropenone sensitization with weekly scalp DPC. The starting material was whole blood, obtained in connection with sensitization to the hapten diphenylcyclopropenone (DPC). Every receptor here comes from a man aged 35-49 years with alopecia areata. Some clones in this sample may be carry-over from other donors' samples.

The J gene is TRBJ2-5, the V gene TRBV6-2 or TRBV6-3; TRBD2 matches at 11 bases. V lost 4 bases, J lost 7 bases, and 11 bases stayed unmatched. The CDR3 totals 16 residues. Germline loops: CDR1 MNHEY, CDR2 SVGEGT. The CDR3 region has the DNA TGTGCCAGCAGTTCCACTAGCGGGAGAGTTCGCGCGACCCAGTACTTC. It specifies CASSSTSGRVRATQYF.

The J gene is TRBJ1-3, the V gene TRBV7-9; TRBD1 might be the D (5 bases). The germline V and J ends were trimmed by 3 bases and 0 bases, with 9 bases remaining between them. This CDR3 has 15 amino acids. Germline V gene sequence: CDR1 SEHNR, CDR2 FQNEAQ (reference sequence). This CDR3 reads CASSLGRLSGNTIYF. The CDR3 bases are TGTGCCAGCAGCTTGGGACGCCTCTCTGGAAACACCATATATTTT.

This clonotype has just a few counts. The chain recombines TRBV3-1 with TRBJ2-3; D not certain. Trimming stripped 3 bases from V and 4 bases from J, with 8 bases between. The CDR3 spans 13 residues. In germline, CDR1 is LGHDT, CDR2 YNNKEL (reference sequence). CDR3 sequence reads: CASSQYSADTQYF. As DNA, the CDR3 is TGTGCCAGCAGCCAGTATAGTGCAGATACGCAGTATTTT.

This sequence joins TRBV28 and TRBJ2-1, with a tentative D call TRBD2 (5 bases). In germline, CDR1 is MDHEN, CDR2 SYDVKM. Trimming took 5 bases from V and 6 from J, leaving 17 bases between them. This CDR3 spans 15 amino acids. Here the CDR3 reads CASSTRLKRSNEQFF. For the CDR3, the DNA is TGTGCCAGCAGTACAAGACTAAAGAGGTCCAATGAGCAGTTCTTC.